Each of the 5 T cell receptor beta chains below was sequenced from the same sample in a study of T cell responses to AZD1222 COVID-19 vaccine. The protocol was immunoSEQ multiplex PCR, while the TCRdb copy is restricted to in-frame clones and leaves out a portion. In the table there are 150,000 to 200,000 clones, over 75% of which are singletons. The source material was peripheral blood, sampled on day 0 of AZD1222 vaccination. The receptors here all came from an adult in good health.

V gene TRBV6-5 combines with J gene TRBJ1-2, with 8 bases identical to TRBD1. The CDR3 has 15 residues. CDR1 MNHEY and CDR2 SVGAGI come from the germline V gene. V was clipped by 2 bases and J by 7 bases; unmatched bases: 9. The CDR3 DNA reads as TGTGCCAGCAGTTACACAATCGGACAGGGAGGTGGCTACACCTTC. Its protein product is CASSYTIGQGGGYTF.

Points on this clone: Other nucleotide sequences in the sample specify the same CDR3. This rearrangement joins TRBV6-5 to TRBJ1-1, with TRBD1 as a possible D gene (6 bases). V was pared by 3 bases and J by 6 bases, with 14 bases between. The germline V gene encodes CDR1 MNHEY and CDR2 SVGAGI. The CDR3 runs to 14 residues. CDR3 loop: CASSYQGRRAEAFF. Written as DNA, the CDR3 is TGTGCCAGCAGTTATCAGGGGCGCAGGGCTGAAGCTTTCTTT.

The V call is TRBV10-3, the J call TRBJ2-7; TRBD1 agrees at 7 bases. The CDR3 spans 14 residues. CDR1 and CDR2 from the germline V gene are ENHRY and SYGVKD. Germline trimming cut 2 bases from V and 2 bases from J; bases unmatched to any gene: 3. This CDR3 is CAISEPGQTYEQYF. The CDR3 DNA is TGTGCCATCAGTGAGCCGGGACAGACCTACGAGCAGTACTTC.

This rearrangement joins TRBV19 to TRBJ1-2; no clear D. V lost 4 bases and J lost 7, with 13 bases in between. The germline CDR1 and CDR2 sequences are LNHDA and SQIVND (reference sequence). The CDR3 has 13 amino acids. CDR3 nucleotides: TGTGCCAGTAGTAAAGCCTCAGCGGGTGGCTACACCTTC. Its protein product is CASSKASAGGYTF.

This chain uses TRBV5-4 with TRBJ1-2; a possible D gene is TRBD1 (5 bases). Germline values: CDR1 SGHNT, CDR2 YYREEE (reference sequence). V was clipped by 3 bases and J by 4 bases, with 10 bases between them. The CDR3 length is 13 residues. The CDR3 is CASSSTGGYGYTF. The CDR3 DNA sequence: TGTGCCAGCAGCTCCACGGGGGGCTATGGCTACACCTTC.